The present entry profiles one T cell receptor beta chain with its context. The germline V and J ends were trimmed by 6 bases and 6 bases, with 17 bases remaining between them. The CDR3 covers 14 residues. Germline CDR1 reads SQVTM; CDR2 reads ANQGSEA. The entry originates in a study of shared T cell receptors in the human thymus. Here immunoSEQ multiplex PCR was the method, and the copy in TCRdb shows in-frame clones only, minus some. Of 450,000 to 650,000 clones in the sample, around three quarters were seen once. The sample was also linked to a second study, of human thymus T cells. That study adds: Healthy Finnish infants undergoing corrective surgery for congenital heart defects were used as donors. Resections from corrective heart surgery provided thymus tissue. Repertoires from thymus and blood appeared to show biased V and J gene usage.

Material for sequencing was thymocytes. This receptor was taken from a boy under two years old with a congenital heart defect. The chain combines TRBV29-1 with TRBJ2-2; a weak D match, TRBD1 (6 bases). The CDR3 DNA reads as TGCAGCGTACCAGGGGTCTGGAATGCCGGGGAGCTGTTTTTT. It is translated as CSVPGVWNAGELFF.